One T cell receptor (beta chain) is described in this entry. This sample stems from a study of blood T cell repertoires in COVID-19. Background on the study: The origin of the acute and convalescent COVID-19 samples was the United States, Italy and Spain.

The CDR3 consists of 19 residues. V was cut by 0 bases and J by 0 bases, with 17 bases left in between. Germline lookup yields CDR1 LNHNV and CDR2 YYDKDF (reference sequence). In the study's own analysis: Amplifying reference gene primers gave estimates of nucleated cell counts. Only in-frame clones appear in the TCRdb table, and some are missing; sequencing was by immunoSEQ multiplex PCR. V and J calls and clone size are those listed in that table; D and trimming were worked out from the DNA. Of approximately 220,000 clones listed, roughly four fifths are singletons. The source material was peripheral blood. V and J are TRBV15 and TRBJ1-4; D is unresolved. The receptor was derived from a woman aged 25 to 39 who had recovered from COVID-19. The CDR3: CATSRDEWVRAATNEKLFF. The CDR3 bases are TGTGCCACCAGCAGAGATGAATGGGTGAGGGCTGCAACTAATGAAAAACTGTTTTTT. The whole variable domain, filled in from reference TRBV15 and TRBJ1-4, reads DAMVIQNPRYQVTQFGKPVTLSCSQTLNHNVMYWYQQKSSQAPKLLFHYYDKDFNNEADTPDNFQSRRPNTSFCFLDIRSPGLGDTAMYLCATSRDEWVRAATNEKLFFGSGTQLSVL.